The 12 T cell receptor beta chains given below trace back to one sample, sequenced in a study of blood T cell repertoires in COVID-19. The data were produced by immunoSEQ multiplex PCR, yet TCRdb's version contains in-frame clones alone and is incomplete. The sample contains some 460,000 clones, about 85% of which appear only once. The specimen was PBMCs or T cells enriched from blood (not recorded which). These receptors all stem from a woman in her late teens or twenties with acute COVID-19.

This chain joins TRBV6-5 and TRBJ1-4; D not resolved. Trimming removed 6 bases at V and 7 bases at J, with 15 bases between. Germline loops: CDR1 MNHEY, CDR2 SVGAGI. The CDR3 runs 14 residues. This CDR3 is CASRWFGRGEKLFF. The CDR3 region has the DNA TGTGCCAGCAGGTGGTTCGGGCGGGGTGAAAAACTGTTTTTT.

The rearrangement uses TRBV5-4 and TRBJ2-1; perhaps TRBD1 as D (6 bases). Trimming stripped 3 bases from V and 7 bases from J, with 8 bases between. The V gene's germline CDR1 is SGHNT and CDR2 YYREEE (reference sequence). The CDR3 is made up of 12 amino acids. The CDR3: CASSSTGNEQFF. DNA of the CDR3: TGTGCCAGCAGCTCGACAGGTAATGAGCAGTTCTTC.

The chain employs TRBV3-1 (or the pseudogene TRBV3-2) and TRBJ2-2, with D hard to call. This CDR3 is built from 15 residues. In germline, CDR1 is LGHDT, CDR2 YNNKEL (reference sequence). Trimming left V 1 base short and J 5 bases short, with 11 bases between. CDR3 protein: CASSQAPLRTGELFF. The CDR3 nucleotides are TGTGCCAGCAGCCAAGCCCCCCTACGAACCGGGGAGCTGTTTTTT.

The chain is built from TRBV11-3 and TRBJ1-1; 9 nucleotides align to TRBD1. The CDR3 runs to 15 residues. The V gene end was trimmed by 5 bases and the J gene end by 4 bases; junction bases not matched to a gene: 8. CDR1 is SGHNT and CDR2 is YENEEA in the germline V gene. Here the CDR3 DNA reads TGTGCCAGCAGCACCTACAGGGGGCAGGGCACTGAAGCTTTCTTT. Its protein product is CASSTYRGQGTEAFF.

The V call is TRBV5-1, the J call TRBJ2-5, with D possibly being TRBD1 (6 bases). The CDR3 runs 14 residues. Between the trimmed V and J ends, which lost 0 bases and 2 bases, there was a span of 8 bases. Germline-derived CDR1 and CDR2 are SGHRS and YFSETQ. CDR3 bases: TGCGCCAGCAGCTTGGGGACAGTTCAAGAGACCCAGTACTTC. Amino acid sequence: CASSLGTVQETQYF.

The chain joins TRBV7-8 to TRBJ2-6; unclear D gene. Germline-derived CDR1 and CDR2 are SGHVS and FQNEAQ. The V gene lost 1 base and the J gene lost 0 bases, with 13 bases spanning the gap. This CDR3 contains 18 residues. The CDR3 bases are TGTGCCAGCAGCTTAGGTCGCAGGTCCTCCTCTGGGGCCAACGTCCTGACTTTC. Amino acids: CASSLGRRSSSGANVLTF.

V usage is TRBV9 and J usage is TRBJ2-3, with D possibly matching TRBD2 (6 bases). Germline assignment: CDR1 SGDLS and CDR2 YYNGEE. There are 14 residues in the CDR3. Trimming cost V 8 bases and J 2 bases, with 15 bases left between them. The CDR3 here is CASFPLAPTDTQYF. Written as DNA, the CDR3 is TGTGCCAGTTTTCCACTAGCCCCCACAGATACGCAGTATTTT.

The DNA of the CDR3 is TGCGCCAGCAGCCCAGTGGGACAGGTGAGCTCCTACGAGCAGTACTTC. This encodes CASSPVGQVSSYEQYF. The chain employs TRBV5-1 and TRBJ2-7, with 8 positions matching TRBD1. CDR1 and CDR2 (germline): SGHRS, YFSETQ. Trimming took 4 bases from V and 0 from J; bases not matched to a gene: 9. This CDR3 comprises 16 residues.

The chain is built from TRBV29-1 and TRBJ2-5; TRBD2 matches at 12 bases. This CDR3 comprises 16 residues. V shed 5 bases and J 2 bases; nucleotides not matched to a gene: 9. CDR1 SQVTM and CDR2 ANQGSEA come from the germline V gene. The chain's CDR3 is CSVNLWTSGTQETQYF. The CDR3 nucleotides are TGCAGCGTTAATTTATGGACTAGCGGGACACAAGAGACCCAGTACTTC. The variable domain in full, completed from reference TRBV29-1 and TRBJ2-5, reads SAVISQKPSRDICQRGTSLTIQCQVDSQVTMMFWYRQQPGQSLTLIATANQGSEATYESGFVIDKFPISRPNLTFSTLTVSNMSPEDSSIYLCSVNLWTSGTQETQYFGPGTRLLVL.

The chain has TRBV6-5 and TRBJ1-3; no clear D. Trimming removed 7 bases at V and 10 bases at J, with 17 bases between. CDR1 and CDR2 (germline): MNHEY, SVGAGI. The CDR3 runs to 13 residues. CDR3 amino acids: CASNSGPGITIYF. CDR3 nucleotide sequence: TGTGCCAGCAACTCAGGTCCGGGGATTACCATATATTTT.

The chain links TRBV30 to TRBJ1-4; D is unclear. This CDR3 has 16 amino acids. Germline V gene lookup returns CDR1 GTSNPN and CDR2 SVGIG (reference sequence). The ends were cut back, 1 base at V and 5 bases at J, with 17 bases in the middle. For the CDR3, the DNA is TGTGCCTGGAGTGAAAGAAGAACTGTGAGAAATGAAAAACTGTTTTTT. The encoded protein is CAWSERRTVRNEKLFF.

V is TRBV2 and J is TRBJ1-6, with D possibly being TRBD1 (5 bases). V was trimmed by 7 bases and J by 6 bases, leaving 10 bases between them. The CDR3 loop spans 13 amino acids. Germline lookup yields CDR1 SNHLY and CDR2 FYNNEI. The CDR3 here is CASNRQSNSPLHF. The CDR3 DNA reads as TGTGCCAGCAACCGACAGTCTAATTCACCCCTCCACTTT.